The 22 T cell receptor beta chains reported below all come from one sample, sequenced in a study of blood T cell repertoires in COVID-19. The table came from immunoSEQ multiplex PCR; TCRdb's copy has only in-frame clones and leaves some out. The sample holds tens of thousands of clones, around three quarters seen once. The sequencing sample was made of peripheral blood. All receptors come from a woman in her fifties or sixties in a cohort sampled during active or convalescent COVID-19.

This clone was detected only once. The chain has TRBV9 and TRBJ2-1; tentatively, D is TRBD2 (7 bases). CDR3 length equals 17 residues. V lost 2 bases and J 7 bases, leaving 22 bases between the germline ends. The germline V gene has CDR1 SGDLS and CDR2 YYNGEE. The CDR3 DNA sequence: TGTGCCAGCAGCGTGGGTTCCGCGGGGGCCGCCCAGAATGAGCAGTTCTTC. It is translated as CASSVGSAGAAQNEQFF.

This clone was recorded once. The identical CDR3 is also encoded by other nucleotide sequences in the sample. The chain has TRBV28 and TRBJ1-5; TRBD1 matches 8 bases. V shed 5 bases, J shed 2 bases, and the junction held 2 bases outside the gene matches. CDR3 length: 14 residues. The V gene's germline CDR1 is MDHEN and CDR2 SYDVKM. The CDR3, as DNA: TGTGCCAGCAGTAAACAGGGGGGCAATCAGCCCCAGCATTTT. Protein: CASSKQGGNQPQHF.

The chain combines TRBV15 with TRBJ2-5, with D perhaps TRBD2 (5 bases). Germline CDR1 reads LNHNV; CDR2 reads YYDKDF (reference sequence). The CDR3 runs to 14 residues. Trimming stripped 9 bases from V and 1 base from J, with 15 bases between. The CDR3 is CATGRGGGQETQYF. Here the CDR3 DNA reads TGTGCCACGGGGAGAGGAGGAGGCCAAGAGACCCAGTACTTC.

This sequence joins TRBV6-1 and TRBJ1-1; D unclear. V shed 2 bases and J shed 3 bases, with 7 bases lying between them. In germline, CDR1 is MNHNS, CDR2 SASEGT. This CDR3 comprises 13 residues. In nucleotides, the CDR3 is TGTGCCAGCAGTGAATACAGAGACACTGAAGCTTTCTTT. Encoded protein: CASSEYRDTEAFF.

The V call is TRBV2, the J call TRBJ1-2; maybe TRBD1 (6 bases). Germline CDR1 SNHLY, CDR2 FYNNEI. The CDR3 has 13 residues. The V gene lost 6 bases and the J gene lost 4 bases, with 12 bases spanning the gap. The CDR3 bases are TGTGCCAGCAGCAGGGGATCAGGCTATGGCTACACCTTC. Translation gives CASSRGSGYGYTF. The full variable domain, rest sourced from reference TRBV2 and TRBJ1-2, is EPEVTQTPSHQVTQMGQEVILRCVPISNHLYFYWYRQILGQKVEFLVSFYNNEISEKSEIFDDQFSVERPDGSNFTLKIRSTKLEDSAMYFCASSRGSGYGYTFGSGTRLTVV.

Only a few counts were recorded for this clone. This CDR3 is CASSIQRSSYNEQFF. In DNA form, the CDR3 reads TGTGCCAGTAGTATCCAGCGGAGCTCCTACAATGAGCAGTTCTTC. The chain links TRBV19 to TRBJ2-1, with TRBD2 as a possible D gene (5 bases). Deletions cut 3 bases from V and 0 bases from J, with 9 bases between. Per germline, CDR1 LNHDA and CDR2 SQIVND (reference sequence). The CDR3 runs to 15 residues.

The sample holds a few counts of this clone. The V and J genes are TRBV3-1 (or the pseudogene TRBV3-2) and TRBJ2-7; D might be TRBD2 (5 bases). The CDR3 spans 14 residues. From germline, CDR1 is LGHDT and CDR2 YNNKEL (reference sequence). Trimming shortened V by 5 bases and J by 0 bases, and 11 bases separated the two germline ends. CDR3 protein: CASSDTGNSYEQYF. CDR3 DNA: TGTGCCAGCAGCGACACGGGAAACTCCTACGAGCAGTACTTC.

The chain uses TRBV4-1 and TRBJ2-5; 13 bases align to TRBD2. This CDR3 has 16 residues. Germline V gives CDR1 MGHRA, CDR2 YSYEKL. Germline trimming cut 5 bases from V and 5 bases from J; bases unmatched to any gene: 8. Written as DNA, the CDR3 is TGCGCCAGCAGCTTACTAGCGGGGGGGCCGGGGGAGACCCAGTACTTC. This gives the protein CASSLLAGGPGETQYF.

The chain uses TRBV19 and TRBJ1-1, with TRBD1 as a possible D gene (6 bases). The CDR3 has 12 amino acids. Deletions cut 6 bases from V and 4 bases from J, with 9 bases between. Germline V gene sequence: CDR1 LNHDA, CDR2 SQIVND (reference sequence). CDR3 sequence: CASSNRVTEAFF. Here the CDR3 DNA reads TGTGCCAGTAGCAACAGGGTCACTGAAGCTTTCTTT.

In this sample, this clone turned up once. The chain recombines TRBV9 with TRBJ2-7; 11 bases line up with TRBD2. V lost 3 bases and J lost 0; bases outside the gene matches: 5. There are 16 residues in the CDR3. Germline V gene data show CDR1 as SGDLS and CDR2 as YYNGEE. CDR3 in amino acids: CASSASGGFSSYEQYF. CDR3 nucleotide sequence: TGTGCCAGCAGCGCTAGCGGGGGGTTCAGCTCCTACGAGCAGTACTTC.

V and J are TRBV28 and TRBJ1-6; D call uncertain. CDR1 is MDHEN and CDR2 is SYDVKM in the germline V gene. The CDR3 is 13 residues long. The V gene lost 7 bases and the J gene lost 7 bases, with 11 bases spanning the gap. For the CDR3, the DNA is TGTGCCAGCAAAGAGGTATTCAATTCACCCCTCCACTTT. Translation: CASKEVFNSPLHF.

The chain combines TRBV4-1 with TRBJ2-5; 10 bases are shared with TRBD1. After removal of 3 bases from V and 6 bases from J, the junction contained 7 bases not matched to a gene. Germline loops: CDR1 MGHRA, CDR2 YSYEKL. This CDR3 is built from 15 residues. The CDR3 DNA reads TGCGCCAGCAGCCAGATGGACAGGGGGGCAAAGACCCAGTACTTC. Its protein is CASSQMDRGAKTQYF.

The rearrangement links TRBV27 to TRBJ2-1; D is unresolved. The germline V gene encodes CDR1 MNHEY and CDR2 SMNVEV (reference sequence). V lost 5 bases to trimming and J lost 5 bases, with 19 bases between them. The CDR3 has 16 amino acids. The CDR3: CASSPTVGKVHNEQFF. CDR3 nucleotides: TGTGCCAGCAGTCCTACAGTCGGTAAGGTCCACAATGAGCAGTTCTTC.

The J gene is TRBJ2-7, the V gene TRBV10-3; possibly TRBD2 for D (6 bases). Trimming took 10 bases from V and 1 from J, leaving 11 bases between them. Germline CDR1 reads ENHRY; CDR2 reads SYGVKD. CDR3 size: 12 residues. CDR3 sequence reads: CATSSASYEQYF. The CDR3 DNA follows: TGTGCCACCTCTAGCGCTTCCTACGAGCAGTACTTC.

Only a few counts were recorded for this clone. The rearrangement uses TRBV2 and TRBJ1-3; the match to TRBD1 covers 8 bases. The CDR3 totals 16 residues. The ends lost 4 bases at V and 2 bases at J; junction bases unmatched: 7. Germline V gene sequence: CDR1 SNHLY, CDR2 FYNNEI. In nucleotides, the CDR3 is TGTGCCAGCAGTGGATTAGAGACAGGGGCTGGAAACACCATATATTTT. Protein: CASSGLETGAGNTIYF.

This clone was seen more than once but under ten times. The chain recombines TRBV28 with TRBJ1-1; weak D call: TRBD1 (6 bases). Germline-derived CDR1 and CDR2 are MDHEN and SYDVKM. The CDR3 spans 12 residues. Trimming took 7 bases from V and 5 from J, leaving 11 bases between them. CDR3 region: CASNLQGTEAFF. CDR3 DNA sequence: TGTGCCAGCAACTTACAGGGAACTGAAGCTTTCTTT.

The chain employs TRBV28 and TRBJ1-5; TRBD1 might be the D (5 bases). Trimming shortened V by 6 bases and J by 4 bases, and 16 bases separated the two germline ends. The germline V gene encodes CDR1 MDHEN and CDR2 SYDVKM. This CDR3 comprises 15 residues. The CDR3 here is CASRLGRRNNQPQHF. CDR3 sequence (DNA): TGTGCCAGCAGGCTGGGGCGAAGAAATAATCAGCCCCAGCATTTT.

This clone was observed a single time. V gene TRBV5-1 combines with J gene TRBJ1-4; D is unclear. V was shortened by 0 bases and J by 2 bases, with 14 bases between the two germline ends. Germline V gene lookup returns CDR1 SGHRS and CDR2 YFSETQ. The CDR3 contains 17 residues. CDR3 nucleotide sequence: TGCGCCAGCAGCTTGGCGGGAAGGGCTGGCACTAATGAAAAACTGTTTTTT. The encoded protein is CASSLAGRAGTNEKLFF. Filled out from reference TRBV5-1 and TRBJ1-4, the complete variable domain reads KAGVTQTPRYLIKTRGQQVTLSCSPISGHRSVSWYQQTPGQGLQFLFEYFSETQRNKGNFPGRFSGRQFSNSRSEMNVSTLELGDSALYLCASSLAGRAGTNEKLFFGSGTQLSVL.

The chain combines TRBV9 with TRBJ1-1; 8 bases fit TRBD1. V dropped 3 bases and J dropped 4; count of bases not matched to a gene: 5. In germline, CDR1 is SGDLS, CDR2 YYNGEE. The CDR3 sequence is 14 residues long. The CDR3, as DNA: TGTGCCAGCAGCGGGACCACAGGGGGCACTGAAGCTTTCTTT. Translated, it gives CASSGTTGGTEAFF.

The chain employs TRBV19 and TRBJ1-5; D is ambiguous. The germline gives CDR1 LNHDA, CDR2 SQIVND (reference sequence). The CDR3 extends over 12 amino acids. The germline V and J ends were trimmed by 0 bases and 9 bases, with 6 bases remaining between them. The CDR3 DNA follows: TGTGCCAGTAGTATAGAGAGAGGGCCCCAGCATTTT. Translation gives CASSIERGPQHF.

The genes are TRBV4-2 and TRBJ2-5; perhaps TRBD2 as D (5 bases). The CDR3 has 14 amino acids. Per germline, CDR1 LGHNA and CDR2 YNFKEQ. The ends were cut back, 1 base at V and 5 bases at J, with 11 bases in the middle. DNA of the CDR3: TGTGCCAGCAGCCAAGGGCTAGCTGGGGAGACCCAGTACTTC. Residues: CASSQGLAGETQYF.

A few counts support this clone. This chain connects TRBV2 to TRBJ1-6; D gene unclear. The CDR3 sequence is 16 residues long. Germline CDR1 is SNHLY and CDR2 is FYNNEI. V was trimmed by 4 bases and J by 6 bases, leaving 16 bases between them. CDR3 sequence: CASSVTIIGFNSPLHF. The DNA of the CDR3 is TGTGCCAGCAGTGTAACCATCATCGGGTTTAATTCACCCCTCCACTTT.